The 27 T cell receptor beta chains below come from one sample, sequenced in a study of blood T cells in healthy people across ages. A J-beta primer mix and a sample-barcoded 5' primer were used in a second PCR of roughly 6 to 12 cycles. TCRdb re-analysed the 5' RACE reads in MiXCR, keeping a single row per CDR3 protein. The sample has roughly 1,500,000 distinct CDR3 sequences, approximately 38% seen once. Material: blood. These receptors were collected from a woman under 30 in good health.

This clonotype was detected ten times or more. V is TRBV3-1 and J is TRBJ2-7; 7 positions match TRBD1. Losses at the gene ends were 1 base for V and 2 bases for J; bases not matched to a gene: 5. CDR1 is LGHDT and CDR2 is YNNKEL in the germline V gene (reference sequence). The CDR3 totals 15 residues. The CDR3 nucleotides are TGTGCCAGCAGCCAAGTCGGCACAGGGGCCTACGAGCAGTACTTC. Amino acid sequence: CASSQVGTGAYEQYF.

As regards this clonotype: One end of the junction fails to match germline, which may point to a read error. V is TRBV12-3 or TRBV12-4 and J is TRBJ1-2; 8 nucleotides match TRBD1. The CDR3 runs to 13 residues. The CDR3 protein is CASSSTGGYDYTF. DNA of the CDR3: TGTGCCAGCAGTTCTACAGGGGGTTATGACTACACCTTC.

This clonotype turned up a few times. The rearrangement uses TRBV20-1 and TRBJ2-3; weak D call: TRBD2 (6 bases). Germline V lookup: CDR1 DFQATT, CDR2 SNEGSKA (reference sequence). This CDR3 comprises 15 residues. Trimming left V 6 bases short and J 3 bases short, with 19 bases between. CDR3 region: CSAPGSGPGTDTQYF. CDR3 DNA sequence: TGCAGTGCCCCGGGGAGCGGGCCAGGGACAGATACGCAGTATTTT.

This clonotype was detected ten times or more. This sequence joins TRBV6-5 and TRBJ2-7; D is possibly TRBD2 (5 bases). Looked up from germline, CDR1 is MNHEY and CDR2 is SVGAGI. V was trimmed by 5 bases and J by 3 bases, leaving 11 bases between them. The CDR3 has 13 residues. The CDR3 region is CASSRLTGYEQYF. The CDR3 DNA is TGTGCCAGCAGTCGACTAACTGGCTACGAGCAGTACTTC.

The table lists this clonotype with a few counts. The rearrangement uses TRBV29-1 and TRBJ2-3, with 11 bases aligning to TRBD1. Trimming at V came to 6 bases and at J to 2 bases, leaving 10 bases not matched to a gene. In germline, CDR1 is SQVTM, CDR2 ANQGSEA. This CDR3 region has 16 residues. CDR3 in DNA: TGCAGCGTGGAACGGACAGGGGGCCCCTACACAGATACGCAGTATTTT. This encodes CSVERTGGPYTDTQYF.

The chain combines TRBV20-1 with TRBJ2-2, with D unresolved. The CDR3 is made up of 16 amino acids. The V gene's germline CDR1 is DFQATT and CDR2 SNEGSKA (reference sequence). V shed 4 bases and J shed 6 bases, with 21 bases lying between them. In DNA, the CDR3 is TGCAGTGCTAACCCTCGAGGTACTTCGCGCCCCGGGGAGCTGTTTTTT. Amino acids: CSANPRGTSRPGELFF.

The chain employs TRBV20-1 and TRBJ2-1; D gene ambiguous. The ends were cut back, 0 bases at V and 5 bases at J, with 5 bases in the middle. The CDR3 extends over 12 amino acids. The germline V gene encodes CDR1 DFQATT and CDR2 SNEGSKA (reference sequence). The CDR3 protein is CSARESDNEQFF. In DNA form, the CDR3 reads TGCAGTGCTAGAGAAAGTGACAATGAGCAGTTCTTC.

V usage is TRBV6-6 and J usage is TRBJ1-4; the match to TRBD1 covers 9 bases. Germline V gene lookup returns CDR1 MNHNY and CDR2 SVGAGI (reference sequence). Trimming at V came to 6 bases and at J to 3 bases, leaving 11 bases not matched to a gene. The CDR3 loop spans 17 amino acids. The CDR3 spells CASSWDRAKGSNEKLFF. The CDR3 DNA is TGTGCCAGCAGCTGGGACAGGGCTAAGGGGTCTAATGAAAAACTGTTTTTT.

In this sample, this clonotype turned up a few times. The gene calls are TRBV20-1 and TRBJ2-7; the match to TRBD2 covers 9 bases. From germline, CDR1 is DFQATT and CDR2 SNEGSKA (reference sequence). Trimming took 1 base from V and 2 from J; bases not matched to a gene: 6. The CDR3 is 15 amino acids. As DNA, the CDR3 is TGCAGTGCTAGAGCATCTAGCGGGGCTCCCTACGAGCAGTACTTC. This encodes CSARASSGAPYEQYF.

The chain carries TRBV20-1 and TRBJ2-5; 8 bases line up with TRBD1. J lost 11 bases, V lost 6 bases, and 14 bases had no gene match. Per the germline V gene, CDR1 is DFQATT and CDR2 is SNEGSKA (reference sequence). This CDR3 contains 13 residues. CDR3 sequence reads: CSARTGPYNEQYF. The CDR3 region has the DNA TGCAGTGCCCGGACAGGGCCCTACAATGAGCAGTACTTC.

This clonotype was recorded many times. The gene calls are TRBV29-1 and TRBJ2-1, with D maybe TRBD2 (5 bases). V lost 2 bases and J 2 bases, leaving 10 bases between the germline ends. This CDR3 is 14 amino acids long. Germline V gene sequence: CDR1 SQVTM, CDR2 ANQGSEA. CDR3 in DNA: TGCAGCGTTGAACGGGGAAGTGCCTACAATGAGCAGTTCTTC. This encodes CSVERGSAYNEQFF.

With regard to this clonotype: At one end, the junction sequence differs from germline, possibly due to a read error. V gene TRBV19 combines with J gene TRBJ2-5; no clear D. From germline, CDR1 is LNHDA and CDR2 SQIVND (reference sequence). The CDR3 covers 14 residues. The CDR3 protein is CAGSPGRKKETQYF. The CDR3 DNA sequence: TGTGCCGGTAGTCCCGGACGGAAAAAAGAGACCCAGTACTTC.

The rearrangement links TRBV4-2 to TRBJ2-7; D remains ambiguous. The V and J ends lost 1 base and 3 bases respectively, with 10 bases between them. The CDR3 covers 14 residues. Germline CDR1 and CDR2: LGHNA and YNFKEQ. The CDR3 loop reads CASSQASELYEQYF. CDR3 coding DNA: TGTGCCAGCAGCCAAGCGTCGGAACTCTACGAGCAGTACTTC.

This clonotype was picked up a small number of times. V gene TRBV18 combines with J gene TRBJ2-7, with TRBD1 matching over 10 bases. Germline lookup yields CDR1 KGHSH and CDR2 LQKENI. J lost 6 bases, V lost 3 bases, and 11 bases had no gene match. This CDR3 is built from 16 residues. CDR3 loop: CASSPTVPGQGTEQYF. The CDR3 nucleotides read TGTGCCAGCTCACCCACCGTCCCGGGACAGGGGACCGAGCAGTACTTC. The whole variable domain, remainder taken from reference TRBV18 and TRBJ2-7, is NAGVMQNPRHLVRRRGQEARLRCSPMKGHSHVYWYRQLPEEGLKFMVYLQKENIIDESGMPKERFSAEFPKEGPSILRIQQVVRGDSAAYFCASSPTVPGQGTEQYFGPGTRLTVT.

This clonotype was seen just once. The chain carries TRBV4-1 and TRBJ1-4; D unresolved. Per germline, CDR1 MGHRA and CDR2 YSYEKL. The CDR3 is 15 amino acids. The V and J ends lost 0 bases and 3 bases respectively, with 8 bases between them. The chain's CDR3 is CASSQERTANEKLFF. The CDR3 region has the DNA TGCGCCAGCAGCCAAGAGAGGACGGCTAATGAAAAACTGTTTTTT.

This clonotype was observed a handful of times. The V and J genes are TRBV9 and TRBJ2-1; 8 bases are a match to TRBD2. The CDR3 sequence is 15 residues long. The ends lost 3 bases at V and 13 bases at J; junction bases unmatched: 15. Germline CDR1 reads SGDLS; CDR2 reads YYNGEE. CDR3: CASSASGTRVETQFF. The CDR3, as DNA: TGTGCCAGCAGCGCGTCCGGGACTAGAGTGGAGACCCAGTTCTTC.

There are a few counts of this clonotype. The rearrangement joins TRBV6-6 to TRBJ2-3; D tentatively fits TRBD1 or TRBD2 (5 bases each). CDR1 is MNHNY, CDR2 SVGAGI, per germline (reference sequence). The V gene lost 0 bases and the J gene lost 1 base, with 11 bases spanning the gap. The CDR3 totals 16 residues. The CDR3 DNA sequence: TGTGCCAGCAGTTACTCGATAGGGGACGGCACAGATACGCAGTATTTT. This translates into CASSYSIGDGTDTQYF.

The chain recombines TRBV20-1 with TRBJ2-3, with 12 bases lining up with TRBD2. Germline CDR1 reads DFQATT; CDR2 reads SNEGSKA (reference sequence). CDR3 length: 15 amino acids. With 5 bases clipped from V and 4 bases from J, the junction kept 7 bases outside the gene matches. The CDR3 reads CSADKTSGSSDTQYF. The CDR3 nucleotides are TGCAGTGCTGATAAGACTAGCGGGAGCTCAGATACGCAGTATTTT.

This rearrangement joins TRBV2 to TRBJ2-7; D gene uncertain. CDR3 size: 15 residues. CDR1 is SNHLY, CDR2 FYNNEI, per germline. Trimming pared 5 bases from V and 7 bases from J, leaving 21 bases between. CDR3 coding DNA: TGTGCCAGCAGTAGGAGCTGGCTGACCTACAATGAGCAGTACTTC. Its protein is CASSRSWLTYNEQYF.

The J gene is TRBJ1-4, the V gene TRBV6-6; D is unresolved. V lost 5 bases to trimming and J lost 6 bases, with 13 bases between them. The CDR3 contains 14 residues. The V gene's germline CDR1 is MNHNY and CDR2 SVGAGI (reference sequence). CDR3: CASSPPAGYEKLFF. The CDR3 nucleotides are TGTGCCAGCAGTCCCCCGGCAGGTTATGAAAAACTGTTTTTT.

This chain joins TRBV4-1 and TRBJ2-4; 9 bases fit TRBD2. Trimming took 4 bases from V and 0 from J; bases not matched to a gene: 10. The CDR3 runs to 18 residues. The germline V gene has CDR1 MGHRA and CDR2 YSYEKL. The CDR3: CASSPWTSGGLAKNIQYF. CDR3 in DNA: TGCGCCAGCAGCCCCTGGACAAGCGGGGGGCTAGCCAAAAACATTCAGTACTTC.

The table lists this clonotype with a few counts. The chain combines TRBV7-9 with TRBJ2-5; D uncertain. The CDR3 has 15 amino acids. V lost 1 base and J lost 5, with 14 bases in between. Germline loops: CDR1 SEHNR, CDR2 FQNEAQ (reference sequence). The CDR3 coding sequence is TGTGCCAGCAGCTTAGAGTATACGGTCAGGGAGACCCAGTACTTC. Amino acids: CASSLEYTVRETQYF. The whole variable domain, remainder taken from reference TRBV7-9 and TRBJ2-5, is DTGVSQNPRHKITKRGQNVTFRCDPISEHNRLYWYRQTLGQGPEFLTYFQNEAQLEKSRLLSDRFSAERPKGSFSTLEIQRTEQGDSAMYLCASSLEYTVRETQYFGPGTRLLVL.

The V and J genes are TRBV27 and TRBJ2-3; D is unclear. V shed 6 bases and J shed 1 base, with 17 bases lying between them. The length of the CDR3 is 16 residues. Germline-derived CDR1 and CDR2 are MNHEY and SMNVEV (reference sequence). CDR3 residues: CASRLKATRGTDTQYF. The CDR3 DNA is TGTGCCAGCAGGCTTAAAGCTACTCGAGGCACAGATACGCAGTATTTT.

V gene TRBV6-1 combines with J gene TRBJ1-5; no clear D. The CDR3 runs to 17 residues. Germline V gene data show CDR1 as MNHNS and CDR2 as SASEGT. Trimming pared 1 base from V and 1 base from J, leaving 14 bases between. CDR3 coding DNA: TGTGCCAGCAGTGAAGTAAACAGAATATACAGCAATCAGCCCCAGCATTTT. Protein: CASSEVNRIYSNQPQHF.

V gene TRBV5-1 combines with J gene TRBJ2-7; D is perhaps TRBD1 (5 bases). The CDR3 is 15 residues long. Trimming removed 6 bases at V and 1 base at J, with 17 bases between. Germline V lookup: CDR1 SGHRS, CDR2 YFSETQ. The CDR3 DNA is TGCGCCAGCACCAACGGGCAGGGTATATCCTACGAGCAGTACTTC. This translates into CASTNGQGISYEQYF.

Notes on this clonotype: A much more abundant neighbour one base away suggests this may be a read error. The chain uses TRBV7-2 and TRBJ2-7, with TRBD2 matching 7 bases. This CDR3 is built from 12 residues. Germline CDR1 SGHTA, CDR2 FQGNSA. Written as DNA, the CDR3 is TGTGCCAGCAGCAGGGACTATTACGCGCAGTACTTC. Its protein product is CASSRDYYAQYF.

The chain joins TRBV20-1 to TRBJ2-3, with D tentatively TRBD1 (7 bases). The CDR3 runs to 15 residues. Germline-derived CDR1 and CDR2 are DFQATT and SNEGSKA (reference sequence). The V gene lost 5 bases and the J gene lost 2 bases, with 17 bases spanning the gap. As DNA, the CDR3 is TGCAGTGCTGCTCGTCCAGGGGGGTCCACAGATACGCAGTATTTT. This gives the protein CSAARPGGSTDTQYF.